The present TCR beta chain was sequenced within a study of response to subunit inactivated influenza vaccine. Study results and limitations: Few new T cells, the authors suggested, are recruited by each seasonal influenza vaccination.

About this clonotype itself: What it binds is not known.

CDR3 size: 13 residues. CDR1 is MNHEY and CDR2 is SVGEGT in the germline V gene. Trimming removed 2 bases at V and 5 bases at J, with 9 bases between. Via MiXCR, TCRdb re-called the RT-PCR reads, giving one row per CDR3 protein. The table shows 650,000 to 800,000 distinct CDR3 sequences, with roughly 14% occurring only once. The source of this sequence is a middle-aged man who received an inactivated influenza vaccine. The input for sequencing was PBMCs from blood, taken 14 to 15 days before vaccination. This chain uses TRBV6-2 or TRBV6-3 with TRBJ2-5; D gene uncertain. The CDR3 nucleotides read TGTGCCAGCAGTTACCCACCCGTGGAGACCCAGTACTTC. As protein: CASSYPPVETQYF.